The 9 T cell receptor beta chains below come from one sample, sequenced in a study of cytomegalovirus exposure and HLA in healthy donors. Primers included in the PCR were 60 Vbeta and 13 Jbeta primers. Measured with immunoSEQ multiplex PCR; TCRdb has only the in-frame clones, and not every one. The sample lists around 92,000 clones; about 74% were seen once. The material sequenced was PBMCs. The source is a man aged 55-75 years in good health and CMV-seropositive.

The chain has TRBV5-8 and TRBJ2-2, with D hard to call. Trimming pared 5 bases from V and 6 bases from J, leaving 23 bases between. The length of the CDR3 is 17 residues. Germline V CDR1 and CDR2: SGHTS, YDEGEE. CDR3 region: CASREWIMSVRSGELFF. The CDR3 DNA reads TGTGCCAGCAGGGAATGGATAATGAGTGTGCGGTCCGGGGAGCTGTTTTTT.

The chain uses TRBV4-3 and TRBJ1-1; D is undetermined. This CDR3 is built from 14 residues. Germline V gene sequence: CDR1 LGHNA, CDR2 YSLEER. Trimming stripped 0 bases from V and 3 bases from J, with 8 bases between. CDR3 amino acids: CASSQDAEYTEAFF. In DNA, the CDR3 is TGCGCCAGCAGCCAAGATGCGGAGTACACTGAAGCTTTCTTT.

The chain carries TRBV4-1 and TRBJ2-5; D is perhaps TRBD1 (6 bases). Trimming removed 0 bases from V and 4 bases from J, with 9 bases in between. The CDR3 totals 14 residues. CDR1 MGHRA and CDR2 YSYEKL come from the germline V gene. CDR3 DNA: TGCGCCAGCAGCCAAGATGAAGGGGGAGAGACCCAGTACTTC. Protein product: CASSQDEGGETQYF.

This sequence joins TRBV11-2 and TRBJ2-3, with TRBD2 matching over 10 bases. Germline CDR1 reads SGHAT; CDR2 reads FQNNGV. The CDR3 consists of 16 residues. V was pared by 5 bases and J by 2 bases, with 7 bases of the junction left unmatched. The DNA for the CDR3 is TGTGCCAGCAGCCCTGGGACTAGCGTATACACAGATACGCAGTATTTT. Translating gives CASSPGTSVYTDTQYF.

The V and J genes are TRBV27 and TRBJ2-3, with 8 bases matching TRBD2. The CDR3 has 15 amino acids. Unmatched junction bases numbered 11, after V lost 7 bases and J lost 5 bases. Germline V gene lookup returns CDR1 MNHEY and CDR2 SMNVEV (reference sequence). The CDR3 sequence is CASITRGGRGDTQYF. CDR3 DNA: TGTGCCAGCATCACGCGCGGGGGGCGCGGAGATACGCAGTATTTT.

J is TRBJ2-5 and V is TRBV7-2, with 7 bases that match TRBD2. After removal of 6 bases from V and 1 base from J, the junction contained 8 bases not matched to a gene. Germline V gene data show CDR1 as SGHTA and CDR2 as FQGNSA. CDR3 size: 15 residues. In nucleotides, the CDR3 is TGTGCCAGCAGTACGATGACGGGGGGCCAAGAGACCCAGTACTTC. Translation gives CASSTMTGGQETQYF.

The rearrangement links TRBV19 to TRBJ2-1, with 8 bases fitting TRBD1. Trimming cost V 0 bases and J 4 bases; bases outside gene matches: 5. The V gene's germline CDR1 is LNHDA and CDR2 SQIVND (reference sequence). The CDR3 runs to 16 residues. This chain's CDR3 is CASSIEGTGLYNEQFF. The CDR3 DNA reads as TGTGCCAGTAGTATAGAGGGGACAGGACTGTACAATGAGCAGTTCTTC. The variable domain in full, completed from reference TRBV19 and TRBJ2-1, reads DGGITQSPKYLFRKEGQNVTLSCEQNLNHDAMYWYRQDPGQGLRLIYYSQIVNDFQKGDIAEGYSVSREKKESFPLTVTSAQKNPTAFYLCASSIEGTGLYNEQFFGPGTRLTVL.

The chain uses TRBV5-6 and TRBJ2-2; D remains unclear. Trimming left V 4 bases short and J 2 bases short, with 9 bases between. The CDR3 contains 14 residues. The germline CDR1 and CDR2 sequences are SGHDT and YYEEEE. The CDR3: CASSTRSNTGELFF. The CDR3 DNA sequence: TGTGCCAGCAGCACCCGGAGTAACACCGGGGAGCTGTTTTTT.

The rearrangement uses TRBV5-1 and TRBJ1-4; D might be TRBD1 (5 bases). Trimming shortened V by 0 bases and J by 5 bases, and 8 bases separated the two germline ends. CDR1 SGHRS and CDR2 YFSETQ come from the germline V gene. The CDR3 is 14 amino acids. For the CDR3, the DNA is TGCGCCAGCAGCTTGGCCGGGGGAAATGAAAAACTGTTTTTT. Translation: CASSLAGGNEKLFF.